The next 12 T cell receptor beta chains were all read from a single sample in a study of T cells after posttransplantation cyclophosphamide. A marrow graft followed busulfan-fludarabine conditioning, with cyclophosphamide on days +3 and +4. The protocol was immunoSEQ multiplex PCR, while the TCRdb copy is restricted to in-frame clones and leaves out a portion. This table holds roughly 7,000 clones, around 90% found once. Sequencing used CD8+ T cells sorted from blood, obtained after allogeneic stem cell transplant with posttransplant cyclophosphamide. Receptor source: a male patient between 60 and 69 years old who received an allogeneic stem cell transplant from a related donor and was CMV-positive. Part of the T cell pool may stem from the graft donor.

This clone was observed a single time. This chain connects TRBV5-3 to TRBJ1-5; D is possibly TRBD1 (5 bases). TRBV5-3 is placed among ORFs of uncertain function. Trimming removed 4 bases from V and 3 bases from J, with 23 bases in between. This CDR3 region has 18 residues. DNA of the CDR3: TGTGCCAGAAGCCTGACGACAGCCAGAGTGGATACCAATCAGCCCCAGCATTTT. This encodes CARSLTTARVDTNQPQHF.

The chain uses TRBV7-9 and TRBJ1-1; D not resolved. Germline V gene data show CDR1 as SEHNR and CDR2 as FQNEAQ (reference sequence). Trimming stripped 4 bases from V and 10 bases from J, with 10 bases between. The CDR3 is 11 amino acids. The CDR3 sequence: CASSSGSRAFF. The DNA for the CDR3 is TGTGCCAGCAGCTCGGGATCTCGAGCTTTCTTT.

The chain employs TRBV27 and TRBJ2-1; a weak D match, TRBD2 (6 bases). V was trimmed by 2 bases and J by 10 bases, leaving 9 bases between them. CDR3 length equals 12 residues. Germline assignment: CDR1 MNHEY and CDR2 SMNVEV (reference sequence). The CDR3 region has the DNA TGTGCCAGCAGTTTAGACAGCGGGGAGCAGTTCTTC. It is translated as CASSLDSGEQFF.

V and J are TRBV4-1 and TRBJ1-1, with D maybe TRBD1 (6 bases). V gave up 3 bases and J gave up 8 bases, with 16 bases separating them. The V gene's germline CDR1 is MGHRA and CDR2 YSYEKL. CDR3 length: 14 residues. CDR3 protein: CASSHGGRGSEAFF. CDR3 bases: TGCGCCAGCAGCCACGGGGGGCGCGGAAGCGAAGCTTTCTTT.

Note on this clone: Other DNA sequences in the sample encode the same CDR3. The chain carries TRBV19 and TRBJ1-3; D uncertain. Germline CDR1 and CDR2: LNHDA and SQIVND (reference sequence). The CDR3 is made up of 15 amino acids. Trimming removed 1 base at V and 1 base at J, with 8 bases between. Here the CDR3 DNA reads TGTGCCAGTAGTATAGGGCAGGCTTCTGGAAACACCATATATTTT. Translated: CASSIGQASGNTIYF.

CDR3 in amino acids: CASSARQGPNTEAFF. CDR3 nucleotide sequence: TGTGCCAGCAGCGCCCGACAGGGACCGAACACTGAAGCTTTCTTT. The J gene is TRBJ1-1, the V gene TRBV7-9, with 7 bases aligning to TRBD1. V shed 5 bases, J shed 1 base, and the junction held 7 bases outside the gene matches. In germline, CDR1 is SEHNR, CDR2 FQNEAQ (reference sequence). The CDR3 loop spans 15 amino acids. The whole variable domain, filled in from reference TRBV7-9 and TRBJ1-1, reads DTGVSQNPRHKITKRGQNVTFRCDPISEHNRLYWYRQTLGQGPEFLTYFQNEAQLEKSRLLSDRFSAERPKGSFSTLEIQRTEQGDSAMYLCASSARQGPNTEAFFGQGTRLTVV.

The V call is TRBV5-4, the J call TRBJ1-1; D is unclear. Trimming cost V 1 base and J 10 bases, with 17 bases left between them. The length of the CDR3 is 14 residues. Germline V lookup: CDR1 SGHNT, CDR2 YYREEE (reference sequence). For the CDR3, the DNA is TGTGCCAGCAGCTTGAAGGCAGCTTCGCTAGGAGCTTTCTTT. Its protein is CASSLKAASLGAFF.

This rearrangement joins TRBV4-3 to TRBJ1-2; D is undetermined. The CDR3 extends over 17 amino acids. Trimming shortened V by 1 base and J by 4 bases, and 19 bases separated the two germline ends. Germline loops: CDR1 LGHNA, CDR2 YSLEER. CDR3: CASSQVYRGEKRYGYTF. As DNA, the CDR3 is TGCGCCAGCAGCCAAGTATACCGAGGAGAAAAACGCTATGGCTACACCTTC.

The rearrangement uses TRBV28 and TRBJ2-7; D remains unclear. The CDR3 totals 13 residues. Germline V gene data show CDR1 as MDHEN and CDR2 as SYDVKM. V lost 3 bases, J lost 0 bases, and 6 bases lay in between. The CDR3 here is CASSFQDSYEQYF. CDR3 bases: TGTGCCAGCAGTTTTCAGGACTCCTACGAGCAGTACTTC.

The rearrangement uses TRBV10-3 and TRBJ2-3; D is perhaps TRBD1 (6 bases). The CDR3 contains 15 residues. The V end was cut by 4 bases, the J end by 4 bases, with 15 bases between. Germline CDR1 ENHRY, CDR2 SYGVKD. CDR3 protein: CAISGMTGEADTQYF. As DNA, the CDR3 is TGTGCCATCAGTGGGATGACAGGAGAAGCAGATACGCAGTATTTT.

The V and J genes are TRBV4-1 and TRBJ1-2, with D tentatively TRBD1 (6 bases). V was clipped by 3 bases and J by 7 bases, with 18 bases between them. The CDR3 extends over 15 amino acids. Germline loops: CDR1 MGHRA, CDR2 YSYEKL. The CDR3 bases are TGCGCCAGCAGCCAGTCAACAGGGCCTGCTGGTGGCTACACCTTC. The encoded protein is CASSQSTGPAGGYTF.

Only a few counts were recorded for this clone. The genes are TRBV2 and TRBJ1-2; TRBD1 matches 8 bases. Looked up from germline, CDR1 is SNHLY and CDR2 is FYNNEI. The CDR3 runs to 13 residues. J lost 5 bases, V lost 7 bases, and 6 bases had no gene match. CDR3 amino acids: CASTAGGLYGYTF. The CDR3 DNA follows: TGTGCCAGCACGGCAGGGGGCCTTTATGGCTACACCTTC.